This TCR beta chain was sequenced for a study of cytomegalovirus exposure and HLA in healthy donors. CDR3 size: 14 residues. The germline gives CDR1 MNHNS, CDR2 SASEGT. The junction had 9 bases not matched to a gene; V was cut back by 7 bases and J by 4 bases. Sequencing used immunoSEQ multiplex PCR; TCRdb keeps in-frame clones, though not all of them. The table has about 140,000 clones, about 83% seen once; the top ten hold 1.4%. This clonotype was obtained from a woman in her 30s in good health and CMV-seronegative. J is TRBJ1-2 and V is TRBV6-1; 7 nucleotides match TRBD1. Material: PBMCs. The CDR3 DNA follows: TGTGCCAGCAATAGGGACAGTTCGGTCTATGGCTACACCTTC. Its translation: CASNRDSSVYGYTF.